What follows are 17 T cell receptor beta chains derived from one specimen sequenced in a study of blood T cells in healthy people across ages. Using a J-beta primer mix together with a sample-barcoded 5' primer, a second PCR was run for about 7 to 12 cycles. MiXCR, applied by TCRdb to the 5' RACE reads, yields one record per CDR3 protein. The top ten hold approximately 22% of the sample, which has 700,000 to 800,000 distinct CDR3 sequences, roughly two fifths seen once. Sequencing was done on a sample of blood. These receptors originate from a woman aged 60-70 years in good health.

This clonotype occurred once. The genes are TRBV12-3 or TRBV12-4 and TRBJ1-2, with 7 bases that match TRBD1. This CDR3 is built from 13 residues. The ends lost 6 bases at V and 8 bases at J; junction bases unmatched: 9. The CDR3 DNA follows: TGTGCCAGCAGGGTAACAGGGGAAGGAGGCTACACCTTC. It is translated as CASRVTGEGGYTF.

The J gene is TRBJ2-7, the V gene TRBV6-5; 12 nucleotides line up with TRBD1. V shed 2 bases and J 4 bases; nucleotides not matched to a gene: 9. This CDR3 has 17 residues. Germline assignment: CDR1 MNHEY and CDR2 SVGAGI. CDR3 amino acids: CASSYSEPGQGAYEQYF. The CDR3 DNA sequence: TGTGCCAGCAGTTACAGCGAACCGGGACAGGGGGCTTACGAGCAGTACTTC.

The rearrangement uses TRBV12-3 or TRBV12-4 and TRBJ2-5, with a possible D match to TRBD2 (6 bases). The CDR3 extends over 13 amino acids. Deletions cut 7 bases from V and 11 bases from J, with 20 bases between. The CDR3 DNA sequence: TGTGCCAGCACCTCGACTCTGCGGGGTGAGCAGTACTTC. Translated: CASTSTLRGEQYF.

This clonotype was seen ten or more times. The J gene is TRBJ2-5, the V gene TRBV29-1, with D perhaps matching TRBD1 (6 bases). V lost 4 bases to trimming and J lost 0 bases, with 9 bases between them. The germline V gene has CDR1 SQVTM and CDR2 ANQGSEA. This CDR3 is built from 13 residues. Written as DNA, the CDR3 is TGCAGCGTTGCAAAGGGGGACCAAGAGACCCAGTACTTC. Residues: CSVAKGDQETQYF.

The genes are TRBV20-1 and TRBJ2-7, with 8 bases lining up with TRBD1. Near its end, the DNA agrees better with TRBJ2-5, so the J call may be wrong. There are 13 residues in the CDR3. In germline, CDR1 is DFQATT, CDR2 SNEGSKA (reference sequence). CDR3 bases: TGCAGTGTAAAGCCAGGGGGCGGAGAGACCCAGTACTTC. It is translated as CSVKPGGGETQYF.

To note about this clonotype: The junction differs from germline at one of its ends, possibly a read error. The rearrangement uses TRBV4-3 and TRBJ2-2; possibly TRBD1 or TRBD2 for D (5 bases each). CDR1 LGHNA and CDR2 YSLEER come from the germline V gene. The CDR3 has 17 residues. The CDR3 here is CASGHHQGDERTGELFF. The CDR3 region has the DNA TGCGCCAGCGGCCACCACCAAGGGGACGAGAGGACCGGGGAGCTGTTTTTT.

This chain joins TRBV6-5 and TRBJ2-5, with D hard to call. Gene TRBJ2-7 matches the end of the DNA better, so the J call may be wrong. This CDR3 has 17 residues. CDR1 and CDR2 (germline): MNHEY, SVGAGI. The CDR3 DNA reads as TGTGCCAGCAGTTACTCGTTATCAGCCAGCCAAACCTACGAGCAGTACTTC. Translated, it gives CASSYSLSASQTYEQYF.

This clonotype was counted a few times. The chain has TRBV7-3 and TRBJ2-3; D not certain. CDR3 length: 15 amino acids. CDR1 SGHTA and CDR2 FQGTGA come from the germline V gene. V lost 1 base and J 2 bases, leaving 10 bases between the germline ends. The DNA of the CDR3 is TGTGCCAGCAGCTTAAGGCCGGGTAACACAGATACGCAGTATTTT. Protein sequence: CASSLRPGNTDTQYF.

Concerning this clonotype itself: This may be a read error: a much more frequent sequence differs by one nucleotide. This sequence joins TRBV29-1 and TRBJ2-5; 8 positions agree with TRBD2. Trimming cost V 7 bases and J 11 bases; bases outside gene matches: 18. Germline V gene lookup returns CDR1 SQVTM and CDR2 ANQGSEA. This CDR3 comprises 14 residues. In DNA, the CDR3 is TGCAGCGGACTAGAGTATAGCGGGAACAATGAGCAGTACTTC. The encoded protein is CSGLEYSGNNEQYF.

The V gene is TRBV6-2 or TRBV6-3, the J gene TRBJ2-1, with 13 bases aligning to TRBD2. After removal of 5 bases from V and 7 bases from J, the junction contained 8 bases not matched to a gene. From germline, CDR1 is MNHEY and CDR2 SVGEGT. The CDR3 spans 16 residues. The CDR3 nucleotides are TGTGCCAGCAGTCACGCGGGGACTAGCGGGGATAATGAGCAGTTCTTC. Its translation is CASSHAGTSGDNEQFF.

V usage is TRBV6-2 or TRBV6-3 and J usage is TRBJ2-3, with unresolved D. This CDR3 contains 15 residues. Germline V gene lookup returns CDR1 MNHEY and CDR2 SVGEGT. The V and J ends lost 10 bases and 0 bases respectively, with 17 bases between them. CDR3 DNA sequence: TGTGCCACCTCTGGGTCAGGTGGTAGCACAGATACGCAGTATTTT. Translated, it gives CATSGSGGSTDTQYF.

V usage is TRBV7-7 and J usage is TRBJ2-1, with D perhaps assigned TRBD1 or TRBD2 (5 bases each). The V end was cut by 4 bases, the J end by 6 bases, with 7 bases between. Germline V gene lookup returns CDR1 SSHAT and CDR2 FNYEAQ (reference sequence). The length of the CDR3 is 12 residues. The DNA of the CDR3 is TGTGCCAGCAGCTCAGGGAGCAATGAGCAGTTCTTC. This translates into CASSSGSNEQFF.

As for this clonotype: A much larger clone differs by one base, so this may be a read error. The V and J genes are TRBV7-2 and TRBJ2-1; 11 bases match TRBD2. This CDR3 has 14 amino acids. Unmatched junction bases numbered 10, after V lost 8 bases and J lost 10 bases. In germline, CDR1 is SGHTA, CDR2 FQGNSA. The CDR3 region is CASGATSGVREQFF. The CDR3 coding sequence is TGTGCCAGCGGCGCGACTAGCGGGGTGAGAGAGCAGTTCTTC.

The chain joins TRBV2 to TRBJ2-5; 7 bases line up with TRBD1. The CDR3 runs 13 residues. V lost 7 bases to trimming and J lost 3 bases; unmatched junction nucleotides: 5. CDR1 is SNHLY, CDR2 FYNNEI, per germline. The CDR3 DNA sequence: TGTGCCAGCACCTTCGACAGGGAAGAGACCCAGTACTTC. Encoded protein: CASTFDREETQYF.

This clonotype was detected only a few times. V and J are TRBV7-2 and TRBJ2-5; the D gene is possibly TRBD1 (5 bases). Germline V gene lookup returns CDR1 SGHTA and CDR2 FQGNSA. The CDR3 is 12 residues long. V gave up 1 base and J gave up 13 bases, with 13 bases separating them. This chain's CDR3 is CASSLETARAYF. The CDR3 DNA reads as TGTGCCAGCAGCTTAGAGACAGCAAGGGCGTACTTC.

This clonotype was counted only a few times. The chain recombines TRBV20-1 with TRBJ2-7; TRBD2 aligns across 7 bases. Trimming cost V 0 bases and J 0 bases; bases outside gene matches: 8. The V gene's germline CDR1 is DFQATT and CDR2 SNEGSKA (reference sequence). CDR3 length equals 16 residues. The CDR3 sequence is CSARDNAGVLSYEQYF. In nucleotides, the CDR3 is TGCAGTGCTAGAGATAACGCGGGAGTGCTCTCCTACGAGCAGTACTTC.

The chain uses TRBV11-2 and TRBJ2-7, with D possibly TRBD1 on 5 matching bases. In germline, CDR1 is SGHAT, CDR2 FQNNGV. This CDR3 contains 15 residues. V lost 2 bases and J lost 1, with 12 bases in between. The CDR3 DNA sequence: TGTGCCAGCAGCTTATCCCCCAGGGCGTCCTACGAGCAGTACTTC. It codes for CASSLSPRASYEQYF.